This is a list of T cell receptor beta chains from one sample in a study of cytomegalovirus exposure and HLA in healthy donors. Here immunoSEQ multiplex PCR was the method, and the copy in TCRdb shows in-frame clones only, minus some. The sample shows some 150,000 clones, 75% to 85% of them seen only once. Sequenced input: PBMCs. The receptors were sampled from a female donor in good health and CMV-seropositive. Each CDR3 is given without its conserved first and last residue. Each record gives: J gene, V gene, CDR3 protein.

J gene: TRBJ2-7
V gene: TRBV30
CDR3 protein: AWRQGFEQY

J gene: TRBJ2-1
V gene: TRBV5-6
CDR3 protein: ASSLGLLDNEQF

J gene: TRBJ2-3
V gene: TRBV5-1
CDR3 protein: ASSLQGDDTQY

J gene: TRBJ1-4
V gene: TRBV7-6
CDR3 protein: ASSARTGDEKLF

J gene: TRBJ1-6
V gene: TRBV6-5
CDR3 protein: ASRQENNSPLH

J gene: TRBJ2-1
V gene: TRBV6-1
CDR3 protein: ASSVGQGAPGNEQF

J gene: TRBJ2-3
V gene: TRBV5-1
CDR3 protein: ASSFQTDTQY

J gene: TRBJ2-7
V gene: TRBV5-5
CDR3 protein: ASRASADRVSYEQY

J gene: TRBJ2-1
V gene: TRBV5-4
CDR3 protein: ASSLAGGGPYNEQF

J gene: TRBJ2-1
V gene: TRBV7-6
CDR3 protein: ASRLAGALYNEQF

J gene: TRBJ1-6
V gene: TRBV27
CDR3 protein: ASSFLNSPLH

J gene: TRBJ2-2
V gene: TRBV7-6
CDR3 protein: ASSLLGGRNTGELF

J gene: TRBJ2-1
V gene: TRBV6-4
CDR3 protein: ASSHGQGNNEQF

J gene: TRBJ2-5
V gene: TRBV2
CDR3 protein: ASSPSGGAAWETQY

J gene: TRBJ2-7
V gene: TRBV13
CDR3 protein: ASSSGGNRVGEQY

J gene: TRBJ2-7
V gene: TRBV5-6
CDR3 protein: ASSKTGAYEQY

J gene: TRBJ2-7
V gene: TRBV7-9
CDR3 protein: ASSPSVAAGGYYEQY

J gene: TRBJ1-6
V gene: TRBV6-5
CDR3 protein: ASRPGQGGNSPLH

J gene: TRBJ1-1
V gene: TRBV10-3
CDR3 protein: AISLGHEEAF

J gene: TRBJ1-2
V gene: TRBV6-5
CDR3 protein: ASSYWPPGQVYGYT

J gene: TRBJ2-5
V gene: TRBV7-3
CDR3 protein: ASSLFGEETQY

J gene: TRBJ2-3
V gene: TRBV6-1
CDR3 protein: ASRSIAGKTDTQY

J gene: TRBJ2-3
V gene: TRBV2
CDR3 protein: ATLRGLGPDTQY

J gene: TRBJ2-1
V gene: TRBV7-2
CDR3 protein: ASKQGAGNEQF

J gene: TRBJ2-1
V gene: TRBV5-4
CDR3 protein: ASSRPSGGDLNEQF

J gene: TRBJ2-1
V gene: TRBV18
CDR3 protein: ASSPPGLVSNNEQF

J gene: TRBJ2-5
V gene: TRBV5-6
CDR3 protein: ASSRYVGETQY

J gene: TRBJ2-7
V gene: TRBV5-1
CDR3 protein: ASGLAGGLVGEQY

J gene: TRBJ2-5
V gene: TRBV25-1
CDR3 protein: ASRPQDPQETQY

J gene: TRBJ2-2
V gene: TRBV9
CDR3 protein: ASSVREGRGELF

J gene: TRBJ2-1
V gene: TRBV6-5
CDR3 protein: ASTRGGAAYNEQF

J gene: TRBJ1-5
V gene: TRBV6-1
CDR3 protein: ASSESLWTAHLPQH

J gene: TRBJ2-2
V gene: TRBV5-4
CDR3 protein: ASSSRASVNTGELF

J gene: TRBJ1-5
V gene: TRBV18
CDR3 protein: ASSHEIGGNQPQH

J gene: TRBJ2-7
V gene: TRBV9
CDR3 protein: ASSVGDRPTYEQY

J gene: TRBJ1-5
V gene: TRBV28
CDR3 protein: ASRSISGQPQH

J gene: TRBJ2-7
V gene: TRBV28
CDR3 protein: ASSFLDSYYEQY

J gene: TRBJ2-1
V gene: TRBV19
CDR3 protein: ASRKTARAVGSYNEQF

J gene: TRBJ2-7
V gene: TRBV4-1
CDR3 protein: ASSQSGGTYEQY

J gene: TRBJ2-7
V gene: TRBV7-6
CDR3 protein: ASSVSSGHSYEQY

J gene: TRBJ2-5
V gene: TRBV27
CDR3 protein: ASSPQGPETQY

J gene: TRBJ1-3
V gene: TRBV6-4
CDR3 protein: ARLGKTGNTIY

J gene: TRBJ2-2
V gene: TRBV6-5
CDR3 protein: ASSSGLAGAGGELF

J gene: TRBJ2-5
V gene: TRBV11-2
CDR3 protein: ASSLGTRGETQY

J gene: TRBJ1-4
V gene: TRBV30
CDR3 protein: AESSGVPGEKLF

J gene: TRBJ1-1
V gene: TRBV7-9
CDR3 protein: SSSRSVLNTEAF

J gene: TRBJ1-4
V gene: TRBV19
CDR3 protein: ASTHFKGATNEKLF

J gene: TRBJ2-7
V gene: TRBV28
CDR3 protein: ASSLWTGRYEQY

J gene: TRBJ2-7
V gene: TRBV27
CDR3 protein: ASSITGTGVEQY

J gene: TRBJ2-5
V gene: TRBV6-5
CDR3 protein: ASSYATVGETQY

J gene: TRBJ1-1
V gene: TRBV5-5
CDR3 protein: ASSLLPVNTEAF

J gene: TRBJ1-4
V gene: TRBV15
CDR3 protein: ATSRQAGANEKLF

J gene: TRBJ1-1
V gene: TRBV21-1
CDR3 protein: ASSAQWTGDTEAF

J gene: TRBJ2-3
V gene: TRBV18
CDR3 protein: ASSPGSSPDTQY